The clone carrying this T cell receptor beta chain was detected only a few times. Its specificity is not known. The investigators split CD4+ cells into a CD45RA+ naive subset and a CD45RA-negative memory subset. The data derive from a study of shared clonotypes between healthy human individuals. Overall study results and limits: Among donors, the sharing of clonotypes was expected to be influenced by sequencing depth. Clonotypes that were shared across a handful of donors made up approximately 5% of naive CD4 clonotypes. Depth was large, yet rarefaction showed that sorted-subset sequencing was incomplete.

The trim removed 0 bases at V and 4 bases at J, leaving 6 bases unmatched. Germline values: CDR1 SGHNT, CDR2 YYREEE (reference sequence). The CDR3 runs to 16 residues. This table comes from immunoSEQ multiplex PCR, and its TCRdb copy is limited to in-frame clones, with some not included. Here the sample spans over a million clones, 75% to 80% being singletons. V and J are TRBV5-4 and TRBJ2-1, with 8 bases lining up with TRBD2. The source is a man between 18 and 29 years old in good health. Some clones in this sample may be carry-over from other donors' samples. Sequenced material: memory CD4+ T cells from PBMCs. Subset: CD45RA-negative fraction. CDR3 nucleotides: TGTGCCAGCAGCTTGGGTGGTAGCGGGAATTACAATGAGCAGTTCTTC. Protein product: CASSLGGSGNYNEQFF.